This TCR beta chain was captured by sequencing in a study of tumor-infiltrating lymphocytes in primary liver carcinoma. Study-wide points: Tumors had a top-250-clone fraction that was significantly higher than blood (p = 0.039).

The CDR3 extends over 16 amino acids. The germline V gene has CDR1 SGHAT and CDR2 FQNNGV. The tissue used was unsorted bulk material of about 19-34 mg. RNA and DNA were co-extracted from it with the AllPrep DNA/RNA mini kit. Over 85% of the cells in every tumor sample were viable tumor cells. Constant-region priming of 500 to 550 ng total RNA yielded TCR beta cDNA. It was through three nested multiplex PCR rounds of slightly modified ARM-PCR that TCR beta libraries arose. The first two PCR rounds used TRBV1-TRBV30 forward primers with a C-beta reverse primer, around 10 cycles each. TCRdb passed the multiplex PCR reads through MiXCR, listing each CDR3 protein once. Altogether 45,000 to 55,000 distinct CDR3 sequences are present, less than 75% being singletons, with the ten largest covering just under 30%. With respect to this clonotype: Its target is not known. Germline and junction disagree at one end, which may indicate a read error.

Sequencing was carried out using liver tumor tissue from sampling region 5. Subset here: tumor region T5, tumor centre. The TCR sequence derives from a man between 35 and 55 years old with primary liver carcinoma and hepatitis B virus infection. The chain is built from TRBV11-2 and TRBJ2-5; 8 positions agree with TRBD2. For the CDR3, the DNA is TGTGCCAGCAGCATAGTTCCGGCTAGCGGGCAAGAGACCCAGTATTTC. It yields the protein CASSIVPASGQETQYF.